This T cell receptor (beta chain) was retrieved from a study of shared clonotypes between healthy human individuals. Whole-study results and caveats: Clonotype sharing across several donors was observed for around 5% of naive CD4 clonotypes. Relative to clonotypes present in all four donors, those not shared had lower generation probabilities. Generally, naive subsets came out with larger estimated richness than memory subsets.

TCRdb's copy holds only in-frame clones and misses some; the assay was immunoSEQ multiplex PCR. Here the sample spans about 2.3 million clones, about 92% being singletons. The donor population consisted of healthy HIV-negative adults with no recent acute infections or vaccinations. This CDR3 is built from 16 residues. V was pared by 6 bases and J by 5 bases, with 14 bases of the junction left unmatched. Germline assignment: CDR1 MDHEN and CDR2 SYDVKM. In regard to this clone: The antigen remains undetermined.

V gene TRBV28 combines with J gene TRBJ2-7, with 9 bases aligning to TRBD1. This TCR was recovered from a man younger than 35 in good health. Some clones in this sample may be carry-over from other donors' samples. Sequenced: naive CD4+ T cells from PBMCs. This sample's subset: CD45RA+ positively selected. CDR3 DNA: TGTGCCAGCAGCCCCCTTGAGGGACAGGGCTGGAACGAGCAGTACTTC. Translating it yields CASSPLEGQGWNEQYF.